The 23 T cell receptor beta chains below were found in one sample sequenced in a study of cytomegalovirus exposure and HLA in healthy donors. The PCR was carried out with 60 Vbeta primers and 13 Jbeta primers. The data were produced by immunoSEQ multiplex PCR, yet TCRdb's version contains in-frame clones alone and is incomplete. In the table there are roughly 200,000 clones, approximately 79% of which are singletons. The specimen sequenced was PBMCs. These receptors all stem from a man aged 45-65 years in good health and CMV-seronegative.

This clone was seen a handful of times. This chain links TRBV11-3 with TRBJ2-7; a possible D gene is TRBD2 (6 bases). The CDR3 is 14 residues long. The V end was cut by 5 bases, the J end by 5 bases, with 16 bases between. The germline CDR1 and CDR2 sequences are SGHNT and YENEEA. The CDR3 loop reads CASSPGGSSHEQYF. CDR3 DNA: TGTGCCAGCAGCCCTGGAGGGTCGAGCCACGAGCAGTACTTC.

The chain joins TRBV27 to TRBJ2-1, with 10 bases matching TRBD2. Per germline, CDR1 MNHEY and CDR2 SMNVEV (reference sequence). This CDR3 is built from 18 residues. V lost 2 bases to trimming and J lost 7 bases; unmatched junction nucleotides: 14. The CDR3 coding sequence is TGTGCCAGCAGTTTACGTCAGACTAGCGGGTTGGGTGTTAATGAGCAGTTCTTC. Translated: CASSLRQTSGLGVNEQFF.

The rearrangement uses TRBV11-3 and TRBJ2-3, with D possibly matching TRBD1 (6 bases). Trimming took 1 base from V and 2 from J, leaving 10 bases between them. The germline V gene has CDR1 SGHNT and CDR2 YENEEA. The CDR3 totals 15 residues. The CDR3 region is CASSLGDTTTDTQYF. CDR3 in DNA: TGTGCCAGCAGCTTAGGGGACACCACCACAGATACGCAGTATTTT.

The chain has TRBV11-2 and TRBJ1-6, with D unclear. CDR3 size: 17 residues. Germline V gene sequence: CDR1 SGHAT, CDR2 FQNNGV. V lost 4 bases and J lost 7, with 20 bases in between. For the CDR3, the DNA is TGTGCCAGCAGCTCCGCAACCTCCGGGAGGTTAAATTCACCCCTCCACTTT. This translates into CASSSATSGRLNSPLHF.

This chain joins TRBV6-5 and TRBJ2-1, with 11 bases that match TRBD2. The CDR3 contains 16 residues. Per germline, CDR1 MNHEY and CDR2 SVGAGI. With V trimmed by 3 bases and J by 8 bases, 9 bases remained unmatched. In DNA form, the CDR3 reads TGTGCCAGCAGTTATGCGGGACTAGCGGTAAAGGATGAGCAGTTCTTC. Translating it yields CASSYAGLAVKDEQFF.

The V call is TRBV6-1, the J call TRBJ1-1; no clear D. V was clipped by 9 bases and J by 1 base, with 12 bases between them. CDR3 length: 13 amino acids. Germline CDR1 and CDR2: MNHNS and SASEGT. Here the CDR3 reads CASSIQQNTEAFF. The CDR3 DNA reads as TGTGCCAGTTCAATACAGCAGAACACTGAAGCTTTCTTT.

The chain links TRBV18 to TRBJ1-1; D remains ambiguous. The CDR3 is 14 amino acids. The V gene lost 0 bases and the J gene lost 3 bases, with 8 bases spanning the gap. CDR1 KGHSH and CDR2 LQKENI come from the germline V gene. The CDR3 bases are TGTGCCAGCTCACCACCCAACGGGGACACTGAAGCTTTCTTT. It codes for CASSPPNGDTEAFF.

This chain links TRBV6-6 with TRBJ2-1; the D gene is possibly TRBD1 (5 bases). The CDR3 loop spans 15 amino acids. Germline loops: CDR1 MNHNY, CDR2 SVGAGI (reference sequence). V shed 4 bases and J shed 2 bases, with 12 bases lying between them. The CDR3 spells CASSLTTETYNEQFF. CDR3 DNA sequence: TGTGCCAGCAGTTTGACGACAGAGACCTACAATGAGCAGTTCTTC.

The chain is built from TRBV19 and TRBJ2-5; a possible D gene is TRBD1 (6 bases). This CDR3 contains 16 residues. The V gene lost 3 bases and the J gene lost 5 bases, with 19 bases spanning the gap. From germline, CDR1 is LNHDA and CDR2 SQIVND (reference sequence). CDR3 sequence (DNA): TGTGCCAGTAGTATGGGCAGGGGATTTGGATGGGAGACCCAGTACTTC. Residues: CASSMGRGFGWETQYF.

The J gene is TRBJ1-3, the V gene TRBV7-2, with D perhaps matching TRBD1 (6 bases). Germline CDR1 and CDR2: SGHTA and FQGNSA. The CDR3 has 13 residues. The V end lost 3 bases, the J end lost 4 bases, and 7 bases lay between the germline ends. The CDR3 nucleotides are TGTGCCAGCAGCTTCGGGACAGGAAACACCATATATTTT. Encoded protein: CASSFGTGNTIYF. The whole variable domain, filled in from reference TRBV7-2 and TRBJ1-3, reads GAGVSQSPSNKVTEKGKDVELRCDPISGHTALYWYRQSLGQGLEFLIYFQGNSAPDKSGLPSDRFSAERTGGSVSTLTIQRTQQEDSAVYLCASSFGTGNTIYFGEGSWLTVV.

The genes are TRBV6-4 and TRBJ2-2; maybe TRBD1 (6 bases). The CDR3 spans 15 residues. Trimming cost V 8 bases and J 0 bases, with 13 bases left between them. CDR1 MRHNA and CDR2 SNTAGT come from the germline V gene. The CDR3 DNA reads TGTGCCAGCTCTCGGACAGATACGAACACCGGGGAGCTGTTTTTT. Translated: CASSRTDTNTGELFF.

The V call is TRBV5-1, the J call TRBJ1-2; no clear D gene. The CDR3 loop spans 15 amino acids. CDR1 is SGHRS and CDR2 is YFSETQ in the germline V gene. Deletions cut 0 bases from V and 0 bases from J, with 9 bases between. CDR3 coding DNA: TGCGCCAGCAGCTTGGGCCAGGCTACTAACTATGGCTACACCTTC. The encoded protein is CASSLGQATNYGYTF.

This sequence joins TRBV29-1 and TRBJ2-1; TRBD2 matches 9 bases. J was trimmed by 0 bases and V by 6 bases; bases with no gene match: 9. The CDR3 is 16 residues long. Germline lookup yields CDR1 SQVTM and CDR2 ANQGSEA. The CDR3 region has the DNA TGCAGCGTCATTTGGCGGGAGGGGAGCTCCTACAATGAGCAGTTCTTC. It encodes CSVIWREGSSYNEQFF.

This clone was detected only a few times. The chain links TRBV2 to TRBJ2-5; TRBD1 is a possible D gene (6 bases). Trimming pared 5 bases from V and 1 base from J, leaving 14 bases between. Germline CDR1 and CDR2: SNHLY and FYNNEI. CDR3 length: 15 residues. Here the CDR3 reads CASSRRQTGQETQYF. The CDR3 coding sequence is TGTGCCAGCAGTCGCCGCCAGACAGGCCAAGAGACCCAGTACTTC.

This rearrangement joins TRBV7-9 to TRBJ1-2; a weak D match, TRBD1 (5 bases). The CDR3 totals 9 residues. Germline V gene data show CDR1 as SEHNR and CDR2 as FQNEAQ (reference sequence). CDR3 DNA: TGTTCCGGGGGCTATGGCTACACCTTC. It encodes CSGGYGYTF.

V and J are TRBV6-6 and TRBJ2-3; D gene unclear. The CDR3 has 15 residues. Germline V lookup: CDR1 MNHNY, CDR2 SVGAGI (reference sequence). V was cut by 5 bases and J by 2 bases, with 14 bases left in between. CDR3 in amino acids: CASSLNSGFTDTQYF. CDR3 nucleotide sequence: TGTGCCAGCAGTCTAAACTCAGGATTCACAGATACGCAGTATTTT.

The chain uses TRBV7-7 and TRBJ2-5; 9 bases are shared with TRBD2. CDR1 SSHAT and CDR2 FNYEAQ come from the germline V gene (reference sequence). CDR3 size: 16 residues. Losses at the gene ends were 3 bases for V and 5 bases for J; bases not matched to a gene: 10. Here the CDR3 reads CASSLVAGVGLETQYF. The CDR3, as DNA: TGTGCCAGCAGCTTGGTAGCGGGAGTAGGTTTGGAGACCCAGTACTTC. The whole variable domain, remainder taken from reference TRBV7-7 and TRBJ2-5, is GAGVSQSPRYKVTKRGQDVTLRCDPISSHATLYWYQQALGQGPEFLTYFNYEAQPDKSGLPSDRFSAERPEGSISTLTIQRTEQRDSAMYRCASSLVAGVGLETQYFGPGTRLLVL.

The chain joins TRBV18 to TRBJ2-2; 9 positions match TRBD1. The germline V gene encodes CDR1 KGHSH and CDR2 LQKENI. CDR3 length equals 17 residues. The ends lost 4 bases at V and 5 bases at J; junction bases unmatched: 11. DNA of the CDR3: TGTGCCAGCTCACTTGTACCCGGGACAGGGAAGACCGGGGAGCTGTTTTTT. Translated: CASSLVPGTGKTGELFF.

V gene TRBV7-3 combines with J gene TRBJ2-5; D perhaps matches TRBD2 (5 bases). V was pared by 5 bases and J by 5 bases, with 12 bases between. This CDR3 has 13 residues. The germline V gene encodes CDR1 SGHTA and CDR2 FQGTGA. This CDR3 is CASSRDVFETQYF. CDR3 bases: TGTGCCAGCAGCCGGGATGTCTTTGAGACCCAGTACTTC.

This chain links TRBV27 with TRBJ2-2; TRBD2 aligns across 13 bases. Germline trimming cut 4 bases from V and 9 bases from J; bases unmatched to any gene: 14. Germline loops: CDR1 MNHEY, CDR2 SMNVEV (reference sequence). The length of the CDR3 is 18 residues. CDR3 DNA sequence: TGTGCCAGCAGTTCTCCCCGGACTAGCGGGAGTACGTACCGGGAGCTGTTTTTT. Its translation: CASSSPRTSGSTYRELFF.

The chain uses TRBV19 and TRBJ2-7, with 9 bases fitting TRBD2. V shed 6 bases, J shed 6 bases, and the junction held 9 bases outside the gene matches. Per germline, CDR1 LNHDA and CDR2 SQIVND (reference sequence). The CDR3 runs 14 residues. This chain's CDR3 is CASSPLAGAREQYF. The CDR3 nucleotides are TGTGCCAGTAGCCCCTTAGCGGGAGCACGCGAGCAGTACTTC.

As for this clone: The same CDR3 is also encoded by other DNA sequences in this sample. This sequence joins TRBV5-1 and TRBJ2-5; the D gene is possibly TRBD2 (5 bases). This CDR3 is 13 amino acids long. V shed 4 bases and J shed 2 bases, with 9 bases lying between them. Germline V lookup: CDR1 SGHRS, CDR2 YFSETQ. The DNA for the CDR3 is TGCGCCAGCAGCCCCGGGGATCAAGAGACCCAGTACTTC. Its protein is CASSPGDQETQYF.

The chain carries TRBV19 and TRBJ2-5; tentative D call: TRBD2 (6 bases). Deletions cut 4 bases from V and 5 bases from J, with 8 bases between. Germline lookup yields CDR1 LNHDA and CDR2 SQIVND (reference sequence). The CDR3 length is 12 residues. CDR3 sequence: CASSTRGETQYF. CDR3 sequence (DNA): TGTGCCAGTAGTACCCGGGGGGAGACCCAGTACTTC.